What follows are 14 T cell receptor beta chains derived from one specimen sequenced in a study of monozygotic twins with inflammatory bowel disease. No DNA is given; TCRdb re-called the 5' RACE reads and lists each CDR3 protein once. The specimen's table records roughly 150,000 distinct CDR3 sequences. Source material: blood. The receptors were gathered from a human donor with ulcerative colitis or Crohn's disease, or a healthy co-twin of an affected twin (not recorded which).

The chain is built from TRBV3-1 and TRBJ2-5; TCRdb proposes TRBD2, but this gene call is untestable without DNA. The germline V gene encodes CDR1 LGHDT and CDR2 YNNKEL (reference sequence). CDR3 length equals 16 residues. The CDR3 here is CASSQPLGPGSETQYF.

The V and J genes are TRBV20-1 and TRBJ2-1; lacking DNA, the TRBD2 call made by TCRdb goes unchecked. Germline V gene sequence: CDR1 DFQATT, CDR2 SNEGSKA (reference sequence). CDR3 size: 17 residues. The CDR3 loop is CSARDPSGSKSYNEQFF.

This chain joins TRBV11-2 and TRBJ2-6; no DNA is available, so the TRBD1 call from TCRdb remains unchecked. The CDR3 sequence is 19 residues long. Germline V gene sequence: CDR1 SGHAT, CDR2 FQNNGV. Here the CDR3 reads CASSPPGRSAWHRANVLTF.

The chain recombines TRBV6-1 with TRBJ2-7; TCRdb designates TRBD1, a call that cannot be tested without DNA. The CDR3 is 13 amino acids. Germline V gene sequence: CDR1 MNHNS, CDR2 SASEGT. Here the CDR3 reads CASSEGGAGEQYF.

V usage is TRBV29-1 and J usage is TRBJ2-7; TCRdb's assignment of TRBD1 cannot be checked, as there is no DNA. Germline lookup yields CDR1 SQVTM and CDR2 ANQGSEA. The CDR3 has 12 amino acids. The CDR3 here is CSVKTGTYEQYF.

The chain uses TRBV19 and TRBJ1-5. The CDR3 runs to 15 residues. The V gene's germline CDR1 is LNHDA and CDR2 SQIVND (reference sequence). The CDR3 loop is CASTTEDRSNQPQHF.

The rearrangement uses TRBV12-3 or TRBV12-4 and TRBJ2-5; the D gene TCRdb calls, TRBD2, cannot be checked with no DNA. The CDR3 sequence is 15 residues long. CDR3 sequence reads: CASSPRGTLQETQYF.

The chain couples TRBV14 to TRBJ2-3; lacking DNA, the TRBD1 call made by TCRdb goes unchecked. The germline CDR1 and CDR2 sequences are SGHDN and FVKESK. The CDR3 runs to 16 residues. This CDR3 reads CASSQVGGLPTDTQYF.

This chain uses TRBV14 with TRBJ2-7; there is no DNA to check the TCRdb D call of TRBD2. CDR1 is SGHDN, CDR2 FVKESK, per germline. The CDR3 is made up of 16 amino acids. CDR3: CASSQDLPAGGPGQYF.

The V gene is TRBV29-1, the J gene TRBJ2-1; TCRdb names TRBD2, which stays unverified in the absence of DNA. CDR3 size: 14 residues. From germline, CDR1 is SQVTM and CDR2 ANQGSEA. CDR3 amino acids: CSVDGIAGVDEQFF.

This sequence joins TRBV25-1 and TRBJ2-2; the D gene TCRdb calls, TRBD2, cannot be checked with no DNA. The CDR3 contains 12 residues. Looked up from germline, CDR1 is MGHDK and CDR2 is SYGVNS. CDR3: CASRSGSRELFF.

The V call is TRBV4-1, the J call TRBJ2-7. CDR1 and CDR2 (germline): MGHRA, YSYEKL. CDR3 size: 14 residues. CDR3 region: CASSQLSGPYEQYF.

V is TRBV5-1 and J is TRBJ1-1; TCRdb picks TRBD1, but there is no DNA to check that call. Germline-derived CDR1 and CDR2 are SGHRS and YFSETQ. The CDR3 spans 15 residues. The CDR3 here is CASSLEGQRNTEAFF.

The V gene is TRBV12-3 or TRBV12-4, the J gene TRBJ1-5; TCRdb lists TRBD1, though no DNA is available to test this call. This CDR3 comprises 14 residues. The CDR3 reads CASSSSGANQPQHF.